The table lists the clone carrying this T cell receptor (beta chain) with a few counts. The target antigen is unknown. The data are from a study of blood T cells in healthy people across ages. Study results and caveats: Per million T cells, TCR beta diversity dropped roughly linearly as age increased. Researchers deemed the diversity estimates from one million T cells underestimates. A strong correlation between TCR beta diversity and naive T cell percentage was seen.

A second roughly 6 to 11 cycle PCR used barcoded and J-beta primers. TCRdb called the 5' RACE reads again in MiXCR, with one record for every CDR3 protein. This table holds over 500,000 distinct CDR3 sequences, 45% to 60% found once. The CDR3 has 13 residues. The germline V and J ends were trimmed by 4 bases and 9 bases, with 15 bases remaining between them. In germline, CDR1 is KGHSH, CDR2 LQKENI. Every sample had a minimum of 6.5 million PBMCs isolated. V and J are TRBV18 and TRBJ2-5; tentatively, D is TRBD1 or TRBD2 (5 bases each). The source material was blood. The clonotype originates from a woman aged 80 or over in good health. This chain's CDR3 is CASSRGERVSQYF. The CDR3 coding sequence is TGTGCCAGCTCACGAGGGGAGAGAGTGTCCCAGTACTTC.